This TCR beta chain derives from a study of cytomegalovirus exposure and HLA in healthy donors. Findings of the study overall: A later analysis appeared to link common viral pathogens to several of the most significant clusters. Apparent HLA restriction characterized most CMV-associated TCR beta chains in a later analysis. Per a prior analysis, the majority of TCR beta V segments were productive roughly 87% or roughly 30% of the time. The dataset shows that most TCR sequences were rare, while some public TCRs occurred in many donors.

With respect to this clone: Its antigen is undetermined.

13 Jbeta primers and 60 Vbeta primers were used for the PCR. Assay: immunoSEQ multiplex PCR; the TCRdb copy retains only in-frame clones and omits some. Its table lists some 120,000 clones. This CDR3 spans 14 amino acids. Germline CDR1 reads LNHDA; CDR2 reads SQIVND (reference sequence). Trimming removed 5 bases at V and 4 bases at J, with 12 bases between. The origin of this receptor is a man aged 25-40 years in good health and CMV-seronegative. The chain recombines TRBV19 with TRBJ1-5, with a possible D match to TRBD1 (6 bases). The sequencing sample was made of PBMCs. CDR3 nucleotide sequence: TGTGCCAGTAGTGCCCGGACAGAAAATCAGCCCCAGCATTTT. Protein product: CASSARTENQPQHF.